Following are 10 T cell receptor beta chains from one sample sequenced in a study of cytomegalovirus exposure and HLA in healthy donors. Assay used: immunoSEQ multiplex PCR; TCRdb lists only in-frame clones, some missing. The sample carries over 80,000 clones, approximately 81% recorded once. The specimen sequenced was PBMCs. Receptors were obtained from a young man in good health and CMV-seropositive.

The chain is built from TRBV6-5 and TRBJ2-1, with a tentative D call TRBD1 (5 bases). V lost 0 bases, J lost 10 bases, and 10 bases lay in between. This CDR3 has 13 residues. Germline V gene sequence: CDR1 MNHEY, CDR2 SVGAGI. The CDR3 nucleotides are TGTGCCAGCAGTTACTCGCAGGGCCGGGAGCAGTTCTTC. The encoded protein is CASSYSQGREQFF.

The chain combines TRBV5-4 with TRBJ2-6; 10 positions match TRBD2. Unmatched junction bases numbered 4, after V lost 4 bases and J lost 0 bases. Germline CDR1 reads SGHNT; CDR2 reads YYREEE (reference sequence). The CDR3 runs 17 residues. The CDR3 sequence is CASSGLAESSGANVLTF. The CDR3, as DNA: TGTGCCAGCAGCGGACTAGCGGAGAGCTCTGGGGCCAACGTCCTGACTTTC. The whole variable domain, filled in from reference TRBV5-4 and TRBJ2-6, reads ETGVTQSPTHLIKTRGQQVTLRCSSQSGHNTVSWYQQALGQGPQFIFQYYREEENGRGNFPPRFSGLQFPNYSSELNVNALELDDSALYLCASSGLAESSGANVLTFGAGSRLTVL.

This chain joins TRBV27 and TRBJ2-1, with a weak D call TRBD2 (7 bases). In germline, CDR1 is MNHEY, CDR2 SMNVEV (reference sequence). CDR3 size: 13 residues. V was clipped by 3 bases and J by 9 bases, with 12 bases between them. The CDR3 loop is CASSFWGGSEQFF. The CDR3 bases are TGTGCCAGCAGTTTTTGGGGGGGCAGTGAGCAGTTCTTC.

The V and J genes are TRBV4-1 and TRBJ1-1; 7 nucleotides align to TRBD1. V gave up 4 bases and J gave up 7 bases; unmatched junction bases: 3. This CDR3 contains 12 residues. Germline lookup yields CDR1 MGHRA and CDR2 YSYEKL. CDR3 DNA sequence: TGCGCCAGCAGCCTAGGGACAGTTGAAGCTTTCTTT. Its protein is CASSLGTVEAFF.

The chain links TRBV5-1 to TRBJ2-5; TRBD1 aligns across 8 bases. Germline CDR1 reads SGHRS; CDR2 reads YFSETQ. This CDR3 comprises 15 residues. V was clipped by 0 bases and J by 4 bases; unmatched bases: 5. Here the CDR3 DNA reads TGCGCCAGCAGCTTGGGGGGGACAGGAGGAGAGACCCAGTACTTC. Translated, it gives CASSLGGTGGETQYF.

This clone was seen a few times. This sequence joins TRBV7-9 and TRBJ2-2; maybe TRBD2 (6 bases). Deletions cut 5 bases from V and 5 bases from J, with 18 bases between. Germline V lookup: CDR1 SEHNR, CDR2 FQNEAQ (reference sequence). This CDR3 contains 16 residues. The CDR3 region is CASSLLGGLGTGELFF. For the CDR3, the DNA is TGTGCCAGCAGCCTTCTCGGGGGTTTGGGGACCGGGGAGCTGTTTTTT. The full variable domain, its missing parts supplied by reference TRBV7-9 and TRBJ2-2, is DTGVSQNPRHKITKRGQNVTFRCDPISEHNRLYWYRQTLGQGPEFLTYFQNEAQLEKSRLLSDRFSAERPKGSFSTLEIQRTEQGDSAMYLCASSLLGGLGTGELFFGEGSRLTVL.

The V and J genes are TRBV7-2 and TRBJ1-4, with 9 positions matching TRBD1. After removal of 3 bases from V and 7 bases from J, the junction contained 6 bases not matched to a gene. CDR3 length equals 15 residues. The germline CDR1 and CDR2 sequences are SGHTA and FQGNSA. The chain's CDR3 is CASSFLQGASEKLFF. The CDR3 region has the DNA TGTGCCAGCAGCTTCCTACAGGGGGCGAGTGAAAAACTGTTTTTT. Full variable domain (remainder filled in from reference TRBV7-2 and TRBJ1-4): GAGVSQSPSNKVTEKGKDVELRCDPISGHTALYWYRQSLGQGLEFLIYFQGNSAPDKSGLPSDRFSAERTGGSVSTLTIQRTQQEDSAVYLCASSFLQGASEKLFFGSGTQLSVL.

The CDR3 bases are TGTGCCAGCAGCCCGGGACTGTCCTACGAGCAGTACTTC. Encoded protein: CASSPGLSYEQYF. The chain recombines TRBV7-2 with TRBJ2-7; TRBD2 is a possible D gene (6 bases). The CDR3 has 13 amino acids. V lost 5 bases to trimming and J lost 1 base, with 9 bases between them. Looked up from germline, CDR1 is SGHTA and CDR2 is FQGNSA.

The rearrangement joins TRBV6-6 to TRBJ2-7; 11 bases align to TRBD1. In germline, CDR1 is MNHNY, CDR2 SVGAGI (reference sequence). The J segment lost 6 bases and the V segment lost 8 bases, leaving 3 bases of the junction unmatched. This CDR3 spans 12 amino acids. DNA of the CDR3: TGTGCCAGCGGGACAGGGGGATCCGAGCAGTACTTC. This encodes CASGTGGSEQYF.

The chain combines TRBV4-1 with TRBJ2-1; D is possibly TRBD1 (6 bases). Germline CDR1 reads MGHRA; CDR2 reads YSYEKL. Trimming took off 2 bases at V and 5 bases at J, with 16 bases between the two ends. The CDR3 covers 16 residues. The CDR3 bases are TGCGCCAGCAGCCAAACCGCCGGGACACTGAACAATGAGCAGTTCTTC. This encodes CASSQTAGTLNNEQFF.